Shown below are 9 T cell receptor beta chains from a single sample sequenced in a study of blood T cell repertoires in COVID-19. The protocol was immunoSEQ multiplex PCR, while the TCRdb copy is restricted to in-frame clones and leaves out a portion. This table holds about 120,000 clones, roughly four fifths found once. The sequencing sample was made of peripheral blood. The receptors were sampled from a woman aged 60 to 75 with acute or convalescent COVID-19.

V usage is TRBV6-5 and J usage is TRBJ1-1, with D perhaps TRBD1 (5 bases). Germline lookup yields CDR1 MNHEY and CDR2 SVGAGI. The CDR3 runs to 14 residues. The ends were cut back, 6 bases at V and 1 base at J, with 12 bases in the middle. The CDR3 coding sequence is TGTGCCAGCAGATCCCTCGGGGGGAACACTGAAGCTTTCTTT. Its protein product is CASRSLGGNTEAFF.

The chain carries TRBV28 and TRBJ2-3, with 9 bases aligning to TRBD1. The ends lost 3 bases at V and 6 bases at J; junction bases unmatched: 16. The CDR3 consists of 18 residues. The germline V gene has CDR1 MDHEN and CDR2 SYDVKM. The CDR3 nucleotides read TGTGCCAGCAGTTTTCCCTCGGACAGGGGCAATTGGGGGGATACGCAGTATTTT. Translating gives CASSFPSDRGNWGDTQYF.

V usage is TRBV9 and J usage is TRBJ2-7; 15 bases agree with TRBD2. V lost 4 bases, J lost 5 bases, and 19 bases stayed unmatched. This CDR3 comprises 20 residues. The germline V gene encodes CDR1 SGDLS and CDR2 YYNGEE. CDR3 DNA sequence: TGTGCCAGCAGCCCTTCCCCCCCCGGTAGGACTAGCGGGGGGGCCCACGAGCAGTACTTC. This encodes CASSPSPPGRTSGGAHEQYF.

The chain employs TRBV11-2 and TRBJ2-3, with 8 nucleotides matching TRBD2. V shed 3 bases and J 10 bases; nucleotides not matched to a gene: 6. Germline values: CDR1 SGHAT, CDR2 FQNNGV. This CDR3 is 13 amino acids long. CDR3 DNA sequence: TGTGCCAGCAGCTTTCTCACTAGCGGCGCGCAGTATTTT. Translation: CASSFLTSGAQYF.

The chain has TRBV11-3 and TRBJ2-7; weak D call: TRBD2 (6 bases). The CDR3 sequence is 15 residues long. With 5 bases removed from V and 3 bases from J, the gap between germline ends came to 17 bases. The germline CDR1 and CDR2 sequences are SGHNT and YENEEA. CDR3 nucleotide sequence: TGTGCCAGCAGCCTCGGTATTTGGGGGGACTACGAGCAGTACTTC. Residues: CASSLGIWGDYEQYF.

As DNA, the CDR3 is TGCGCCAGCAGCTCCGGGGCGCGGGAAGATACGCAGTATTTT. This gives the protein CASSSGAREDTQYF. The chain couples TRBV4-3 to TRBJ2-3; TRBD2 might be the D (6 bases). Deletions cut 5 bases from V and 5 bases from J, with 14 bases between. The CDR3 has 14 amino acids. CDR1 and CDR2 from the germline V gene are LGHNA and YSLEER.

This chain joins TRBV7-9 and TRBJ2-7, with D unclear. Germline V gene data show CDR1 as SEHNR and CDR2 as FQNEAQ (reference sequence). Trimming cost V 3 bases and J 6 bases, with 9 bases left between them. This CDR3 region has 12 residues. The CDR3 here is CASSFVRSEQYF. CDR3 DNA: TGTGCCAGCAGCTTTGTTAGGAGCGAGCAGTACTTC.

The chain combines TRBV18 with TRBJ2-5; 10 bases align to TRBD1. The trim removed 3 bases at V and 5 bases at J, leaving 9 bases unmatched. The length of the CDR3 is 16 residues. Germline CDR1 KGHSH, CDR2 LQKENI. CDR3 residues: CASSPVGTGEGETQYF. CDR3 coding DNA: TGTGCCAGCTCACCTGTTGGGACAGGGGAAGGCGAGACCCAGTACTTC.

The gene calls are TRBV6-5 and TRBJ1-6; D unclear. Germline-derived CDR1 and CDR2 are MNHEY and SVGAGI. The CDR3 contains 14 residues. The V gene lost 4 bases and the J gene lost 1 base, with 5 bases spanning the gap. CDR3 DNA: TGTGCCAGCAGTTTGACATCCTATAATTCACCCCTCCACTTT. Its protein is CASSLTSYNSPLHF.